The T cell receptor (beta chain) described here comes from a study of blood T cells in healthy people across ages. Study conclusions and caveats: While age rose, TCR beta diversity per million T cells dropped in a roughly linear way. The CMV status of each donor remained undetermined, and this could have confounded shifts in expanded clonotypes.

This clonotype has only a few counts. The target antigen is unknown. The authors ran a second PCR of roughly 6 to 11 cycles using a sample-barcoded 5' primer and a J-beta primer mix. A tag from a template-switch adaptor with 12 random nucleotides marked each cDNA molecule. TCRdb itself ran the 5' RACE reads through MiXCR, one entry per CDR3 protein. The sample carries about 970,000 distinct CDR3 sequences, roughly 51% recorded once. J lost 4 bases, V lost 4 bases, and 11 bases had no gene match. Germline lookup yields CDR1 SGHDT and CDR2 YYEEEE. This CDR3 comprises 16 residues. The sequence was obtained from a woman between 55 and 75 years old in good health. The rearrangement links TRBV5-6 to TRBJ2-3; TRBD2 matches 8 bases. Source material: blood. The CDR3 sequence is CASSAFGAGAPDTQYF. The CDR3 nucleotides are TGTGCCAGCAGCGCCTTTGGAGCGGGAGCCCCAGATACGCAGTATTTT.